The sequence of this TCR beta chain was determined in a study of tumor-infiltrating lymphocytes in primary liver carcinoma. TCR beta cDNA was reverse-transcribed from about 500 ng of total RNA. The reaction used a constant-region primer and ProtoScript II reverse transcriptase. For TCR beta, libraries were produced by three nested multiplex PCR rounds using slightly modified ARM-PCR. Researchers ran the first two PCR rounds for roughly 11 cycles each with TRBV1-TRBV30 forward primers and a C-beta reverse primer. TCRdb re-analysed the multiplex PCR reads in MiXCR, keeping a single row per CDR3 protein. The sample contains about 120,000 distinct CDR3 sequences, around 70% of which appear only once. Taking 20-30 mg of unsorted bulk tissue, the authors co-extracted RNA and DNA. General study points: Lower overlap was observed for tumor-adjacent and tumor-blood pairs relative to tumor region pairs. It was in tumors, not blood, that the top-250-clone fraction was significantly higher (p = 0.039).

This clonotype was recorded a few times. Its antigen is unknown. This clone may be a read error of a much larger clone one base away. There are 12 residues in the CDR3. V dropped 5 bases and J dropped 5; count of bases not matched to a gene: 5. Germline V CDR1 and CDR2: SQVTM, ANQGSEA. This chain joins TRBV29-1 and TRBJ2-5; 7 bases are shared with TRBD1. Sequencing was performed on tumor-adjacent normal liver tissue. The TCR comes from an older woman with primary liver carcinoma and hepatitis B virus infection. CDR3 bases: TGCAGCGTTAGGATAGGGGGCGAGACCCAGTACTTC. It is translated as CSVRIGGETQYF.